This T cell receptor (beta chain) is from a study of blood T cell repertoires in COVID-19. The V and J ends lost 0 bases and 0 bases respectively, with 18 bases between them. Germline CDR1 is MNHEY and CDR2 is SVGEGT. The CDR3 contains 19 residues. The table came from immunoSEQ multiplex PCR; TCRdb's copy has only in-frame clones and leaves some out. The sample lists around 90,000 clones, roughly 92% occurring once. This sequence was found in a woman aged 60-70 years with active COVID-19. The chain combines TRBV6-2 or TRBV6-3 with TRBJ1-5, with TRBD1 as a possible D gene (6 bases). The sample was peripheral blood. The CDR3 region is CASSYSTGQGGYSNQPQHF. CDR3 DNA: TGTGCCAGCAGTTACTCGACGGGCCAAGGGGGATATAGCAATCAGCCCCAGCATTTT.